The 29 T cell receptor beta chains listed next were all sequenced from one sample in a study of beta chain features in type 1 diabetes. Notes on the study in general: Shortening that was moderate but significant affected the TCRB CDR3s of Type 1 diabetes patients in all four CD4+ subsets.

Antigen specificity for these receptors is unknown. Every isolated RNA sample was fully reverse transcribed, so sequencing captured expressed TCRB transcripts. Measured with immunoSEQ multiplex PCR; TCRdb has only the in-frame clones, and not every one. This sample has about 160,000 clones, with approximately 62% found just once. Material for sequencing was naive CD4+ T cells from blood. The receptors originated from a young man with type 1 diabetes.

This clone has a handful of counts. This chain connects TRBV14 to TRBJ2-1; D is possibly TRBD1 (6 bases). Trimming removed 5 bases at V and 3 bases at J, with 17 bases between. Germline CDR1 SGHDN, CDR2 FVKESK. The CDR3 sequence is 16 residues long. CDR3 bases: TGTGCCAGCAGCTCAAGGACAGCTTTTTTCTACAATGAGCAGTTCTTC. This codes for CASSSRTAFFYNEQFF.

There are a few counts of this clone. The chain recombines TRBV21-1 with TRBJ2-5; the D segment call TRBD2 is taken from the table without a DNA check. TRBV21-1 is a recognized pseudogene. This CDR3 is 16 amino acids long. The CDR3 sequence is CASSKALVDPGETQYF. The CDR3 DNA is TGTGCCAGCAGCAAAGCGCTTGTAGACCCCGGGGAGACCCAGTACTTC.

The chain links TRBV5-4 to TRBJ2-1; D might be TRBD1 or TRBD2, each matching 6 bases. The CDR3 spans 16 residues. The germline V gene encodes CDR1 SGHNT and CDR2 YYREEE (reference sequence). V was cut by 4 bases and J by 4 bases, with 18 bases left in between. CDR3 loop: CASSLIWGANYNEQFF. The CDR3 DNA reads as TGTGCCAGCAGCCTTATTTGGGGGGCTAATTACAATGAGCAGTTCTTC.

The J gene is TRBJ2-5, the V gene TRBV5-4; D gene unclear. The V end lost 2 bases, the J end lost 5 bases, and 4 bases lay between the germline ends. The V gene's germline CDR1 is SGHNT and CDR2 YYREEE (reference sequence). This CDR3 comprises 11 residues. This CDR3 reads CASSLVETQYF. DNA of the CDR3: TGTGCCAGCAGCTTAGTGGAGACCCAGTACTTC.

This clone was observed once. This chain links TRBV7-2 with TRBJ1-1; D ambiguous. CDR3 length equals 12 residues. CDR1 is SGHTA, CDR2 FQGNSA, per germline. The ends were cut back, 4 bases at V and 7 bases at J, with 10 bases in the middle. The CDR3 region has the DNA TGTGCCAGCAGCTCACCTGACCGTGAAGCTTTCTTT. Residues: CASSSPDREAFF.

The chain carries TRBV7-2 and TRBJ2-1; D ambiguous. CDR3 length: 13 amino acids. Germline V gives CDR1 SGHTA, CDR2 FQGNSA. The V end lost 3 bases, the J end lost 4 bases, and 7 bases lay between the germline ends. The CDR3 DNA reads as TGTGCCAGCAGCTTTGCGGAATACAATGAGCAGTTCTTC. Encoded protein: CASSFAEYNEQFF.

This clone was counted once. The rearrangement links TRBV7-2 to TRBJ2-7; possible D gene TRBD1, 5 bases. The CDR3 consists of 14 residues. The germline CDR1 and CDR2 sequences are SGHTA and FQGNSA. V lost 2 bases, J lost 9 bases, and 17 bases lay in between. CDR3 protein: CASSLQQVWDTQYF. The CDR3 DNA reads TGTGCCAGCAGCTTACAACAGGTTTGGGATACGCAGTACTTC.

The CDR3 loop is CASQPPGLAGLETQYF. Written as DNA, the CDR3 is TGTGCCAGCCAACCTCCGGGACTAGCGGGCCTAGAGACCCAGTACTTC. The chain couples TRBV7-2 to TRBJ2-5; 12 bases are a match to TRBD2. The CDR3 is made up of 16 amino acids. Germline CDR1 SGHTA, CDR2 FQGNSA. The J segment lost 4 bases and the V segment lost 8 bases, leaving 11 bases of the junction unmatched.

This sequence joins TRBV30 and TRBJ2-7; D not resolved. Germline assignment: CDR1 GTSNPN and CDR2 SVGIG (reference sequence). V dropped 3 bases and J dropped 3 bases, with 15 bases sitting between them. The CDR3 consists of 14 residues. The CDR3 DNA reads as TGTGCCTGGAGGGTACAGTTAGCCGACTACGAGCAGTACTTC. It yields the protein CAWRVQLADYEQYF.

The chain's CDR3 is CASSLGTGSDTQYF. The CDR3 nucleotides are TGTGCCAGCAGCTTAGGGACAGGGTCAGATACGCAGTATTTT. The gene calls are TRBV11-3 and TRBJ2-3; 8 bases are a match to TRBD1. Germline loops: CDR1 SGHNT, CDR2 YENEEA. This CDR3 has 14 residues. V shed 1 base, J shed 4 bases, and the junction held 1 base outside the gene matches.

This clone has only a few counts. This sequence joins TRBV7-9 and TRBJ2-1; 9 bases align to TRBD2. Germline-derived CDR1 and CDR2 are SEHNR and FQNEAQ (reference sequence). This CDR3 is built from 15 residues. The V and J ends lost 5 bases and 4 bases, in that order; junction bases with no gene match: 6. For the CDR3, the DNA is TGTGCCAGCAGCGTTAGCGGGGGATTATACAATGAGCAGTTCTTC. Its translation: CASSVSGGLYNEQFF.

The V gene is TRBV28, the J gene TRBJ1-5; D gene uncertain. Deletions cut 2 bases from V and 4 bases from J, with 0 bases between. CDR1 is MDHEN, CDR2 SYDVKM, per germline. This CDR3 region has 11 residues. CDR3 in DNA: TGTGCCAGCAGTTTAAATCAGCCCCAGCATTTT. It specifies CASSLNQPQHF.

The chain recombines TRBV18 with TRBJ2-5; possibly TRBD1 for D (6 bases). Trimming stripped 6 bases from V and 1 base from J, with 12 bases between. This CDR3 has 14 residues. Germline values: CDR1 KGHSH, CDR2 LQKENI. CDR3 nucleotide sequence: TGTGCCAGCTCCCCCGGGACACCCCAAGAGACCCAGTACTTC. Translated: CASSPGTPQETQYF.

The rearrangement links TRBV10-3 to TRBJ2-1, with 8 nucleotides matching TRBD1. Germline-derived CDR1 and CDR2 are ENHRY and SYGVKD. CDR3 length equals 13 residues. Losses at the gene ends were 10 bases for V and 4 bases for J; bases not matched to a gene: 6. This CDR3 reads CATTGEPYNEQFF. In DNA form, the CDR3 reads TGTGCCACGACAGGGGAACCTTACAATGAGCAGTTCTTC.

The chain has TRBV10-3 and TRBJ2-1; D is unresolved. V was pared by 3 bases and J by 8 bases, with 8 bases between. The CDR3 is 12 residues long. Germline V gene data show CDR1 as ENHRY and CDR2 as SYGVKD. The CDR3 DNA is TGTGCCATCAGTGACGCGTTCGATGAGCAGTTCTTC. Its protein product is CAISDAFDEQFF.

The chain carries TRBV9 and TRBJ2-7; no definite D call. Trimming left V 4 bases short and J 7 bases short, with 12 bases between. This CDR3 has 12 amino acids. CDR1 and CDR2 from the germline V gene are SGDLS and YYNGEE. CDR3 bases: TGTGCCAGCAGCCTCGGGCTGGGAGAGCAGTACTTC. This codes for CASSLGLGEQYF.

This clone was seen once. This rearrangement joins TRBV9 to TRBJ2-3; TRBD1 aligns across 7 bases. This CDR3 is 14 amino acids long. Germline CDR1 SGDLS, CDR2 YYNGEE. The V and J ends lost 5 bases and 4 bases, in that order; junction bases with no gene match: 7. The CDR3 reads CASRTGFDADTQYF. CDR3 bases: TGTGCCAGCAGGACAGGGTTCGACGCAGATACGCAGTATTTT.

This clone turned up a few times. This chain connects TRBV6-6 to TRBJ2-5; 7 bases match TRBD2. Germline V gene sequence: CDR1 MNHNY, CDR2 SVGAGI (reference sequence). The CDR3 contains 12 residues. This CDR3 reads CVTGSGEETQYF. As DNA, the CDR3 is TGTGTTACGGGCAGCGGGGAAGAGACCCAGTACTTC.

This chain uses TRBV18 with TRBJ2-1; D is unresolved. The CDR3 runs to 12 residues. Trimming pared 4 bases from V and 3 bases from J, leaving 4 bases between. Germline V gene data show CDR1 as KGHSH and CDR2 as LQKENI. The CDR3 here is CASSLSYNEQFF. Here the CDR3 DNA reads TGTGCCAGCTCACTCAGCTACAATGAGCAGTTCTTC.

The V and J genes are TRBV6-5 and TRBJ1-1; D might be TRBD1 (6 bases). This CDR3 contains 13 residues. Trimming removed 2 bases at V and 3 bases at J, with 7 bases between. Germline-derived CDR1 and CDR2 are MNHEY and SVGAGI. The CDR3, as DNA: TGTGCCAGCAGTTACAGGGGGGACACTGAAGCTTTCTTT. Its protein is CASSYRGDTEAFF.

The gene calls are TRBV30 and TRBJ2-7; 7 bases fit TRBD1. Per the germline V gene, CDR1 is GTSNPN and CDR2 is SVGIG (reference sequence). Trimming cost V 3 bases and J 2 bases; bases outside gene matches: 7. The CDR3 extends over 14 amino acids. The CDR3 loop is CAWRETGPPYEQYF. CDR3 in DNA: TGTGCCTGGAGGGAGACAGGGCCTCCCTACGAGCAGTACTTC. Full variable domain (missing parts from reference TRBV30 and TRBJ2-7): SQTIHQWPATLVQPVGSPLSLECTVEGTSNPNLYWYRQAAGRGLQLLFYSVGIGQISSEVPQNLSASRPQDRQFILSSKKLLLSDSGFYLCAWRETGPPYEQYFGPGTRLTVT.

The genes are TRBV7-2 and TRBJ2-5; perhaps D is TRBD1 or TRBD2 (5 bases each). Germline lookup yields CDR1 SGHTA and CDR2 FQGNSA. Trimming pared 0 bases from V and 5 bases from J, leaving 10 bases between. This CDR3 region has 14 residues. The CDR3 DNA reads as TGTGCCAGCAGCTTAGCCGGGGCAGGGGAGACCCAGTACTTC. Residues: CASSLAGAGETQYF. The full variable domain, with the rest looked up from reference TRBV7-2 and TRBJ2-5, is GAGVSQSPSNKVTEKGKDVELRCDPISGHTALYWYRQSLGQGLEFLIYFQGNSAPDKSGLPSDRFSAERTGGSVSTLTIQRTQQEDSAVYLCASSLAGAGETQYFGPGTRLLVL.

The V call is TRBV7-9, the J call TRBJ1-2, with 10 bases matching TRBD1. V was clipped by 4 bases and J by 4 bases; unmatched bases: 6. The length of the CDR3 is 15 residues. CDR1 is SEHNR and CDR2 is FQNEAQ in the germline V gene (reference sequence). The CDR3 DNA reads TGTGCCAGCAGCTCCCGGGACAGGGGCGGCTATGGCTACACCTTC. Protein: CASSSRDRGGYGYTF. Supplemented by reference TRBV7-9 and TRBJ1-2, the full variable domain reads DTGVSQNPRHKITKRGQNVTFRCDPISEHNRLYWYRQTLGQGPEFLTYFQNEAQLEKSRLLSDRFSAERPKGSFSTLEIQRTEQGDSAMYLCASSSRDRGGYGYTFGSGTRLTVV.

The rearrangement joins TRBV6-5 to TRBJ1-5, with 8 bases aligning to TRBD1. The CDR3 covers 13 residues. V lost 5 bases to trimming and J lost 10 bases; unmatched junction nucleotides: 7. The V gene's germline CDR1 is MNHEY and CDR2 SVGAGI. The CDR3 DNA reads as TGTGCCAGCAGTCGAACAGGGGGATCACCCCAGCATTTT. It yields the protein CASSRTGGSPQHF.

The chain combines TRBV5-1 with TRBJ2-5; D gene ambiguous. The germline gives CDR1 SGHRS, CDR2 YFSETQ. V was trimmed by 5 bases and J by 1 base, leaving 6 bases between them. The CDR3 length is 12 residues. This CDR3 is CASRTLQETQYF. CDR3 nucleotides: TGCGCCAGCAGAACACTCCAAGAGACCCAGTACTTC.

This sequence joins TRBV9 and TRBJ2-1; D is possibly TRBD1 (5 bases). Trimming pared 1 base from V and 6 bases from J, leaving 11 bases between. Germline assignment: CDR1 SGDLS and CDR2 YYNGEE. The CDR3 is made up of 14 amino acids. The CDR3 bases are TGTGCCAGCAGCGTAAGGCAGGGAAGCAATGAGCAGTTCTTC. Encoded protein: CASSVRQGSNEQFF. The variable domain in full, with the rest retrieved from reference TRBV9 and TRBJ2-1, is DSGVTQTPKHLITATGQRVTLRCSPRSGDLSVYWYQQSLDQGLQFLIQYYNGEERAKGNILERFSAQQFPDLHSELNLSSLELGDSALYFCASSVRQGSNEQFFGPGTRLTVL.

The chain carries TRBV29-1 and TRBJ2-3, with 7 positions matching TRBD1. The CDR3 covers 16 residues. V lost 1 base to trimming and J lost 3 bases; unmatched junction nucleotides: 10. Looked up from germline, CDR1 is SQVTM and CDR2 is ANQGSEA. This CDR3 is CSVEVVRTGWTDTQYF. CDR3 sequence (DNA): TGCAGCGTTGAAGTAGTGAGGACAGGTTGGACAGATACGCAGTATTTT.

CDR3 loop: CATFPGHQETQYF. The CDR3 DNA reads TGCGCCACGTTCCCGGGACATCAAGAGACCCAGTACTTC. The chain combines TRBV4-1 with TRBJ2-5, with a possible D match to TRBD1 (6 bases). CDR3 size: 13 residues. The V gene's germline CDR1 is MGHRA and CDR2 YSYEKL. Trimming removed 10 bases at V and 2 bases at J, with 14 bases between.

The J gene is TRBJ1-2, the V gene TRBV28; 11 bases match TRBD1. V lost 5 bases to trimming and J lost 8 bases; unmatched junction nucleotides: 7. Germline V lookup: CDR1 MDHEN, CDR2 SYDVKM. The CDR3 has 14 amino acids. The CDR3 nucleotides read TGTGCCAGCAGTCTGGGACAGGGGGGAAAAGGCTACACCTTC. Its translation: CASSLGQGGKGYTF.